This T cell receptor beta chain was found in a study of Ad26.COV2.S vaccination and SARS-CoV-2 variants. Turning to the study itself: Ad26.COV2.S was injected intramuscularly once or twice, 56 days apart.

Study results and caveats: Vaccinated and placebo-treated recipients had similar non-spike TCR breadth.

Germline lookup yields CDR1 ENHRY and CDR2 SYGVKD. V shed 0 bases and J shed 4 bases, with 12 bases lying between them. This CDR3 comprises 15 residues. Points on this clone: Its specificity is not known.

As to treatment: roughly 18 received Ad26.COV2.S at low or high dose, single or two shots; five or six received placebo; per-sample allocation not given. Specimen acquisition occurred on day 63 following the initial vaccine or placebo injection. Sequencing used immunoSEQ multiplex PCR; TCRdb keeps in-frame clones, though not all of them. The sample includes hundreds of thousands of clones, more than 85% of them seen just once. The chain recombines TRBV10-3 with TRBJ1-2, with D possibly TRBD1 on 6 matching bases. This sequence originates from a person aged 18 to 65 who received the Ad26.COV2.S COVID-19 vaccine or a placebo. The sample was peripheral blood, taken in a trial of Ad26.COV2.S vaccine versus placebo. The CDR3 protein is CAISESTGSSYGYTF. The CDR3 bases are TGTGCCATCAGTGAGTCGACAGGTTCAAGCTATGGCTACACCTTC.